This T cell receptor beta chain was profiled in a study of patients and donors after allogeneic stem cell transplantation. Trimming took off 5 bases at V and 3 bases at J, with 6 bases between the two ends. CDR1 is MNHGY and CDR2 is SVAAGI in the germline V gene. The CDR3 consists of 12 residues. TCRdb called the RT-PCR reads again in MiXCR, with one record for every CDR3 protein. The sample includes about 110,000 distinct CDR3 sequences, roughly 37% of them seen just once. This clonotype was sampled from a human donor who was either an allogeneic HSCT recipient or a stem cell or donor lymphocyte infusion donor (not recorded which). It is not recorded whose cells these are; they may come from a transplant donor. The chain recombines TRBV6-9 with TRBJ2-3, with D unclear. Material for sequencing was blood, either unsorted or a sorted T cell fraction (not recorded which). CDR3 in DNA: TGTGCCAGCAGTAAACTTACAGATACGCAGTATTTT. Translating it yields CASSKLTDTQYF.